These 21 T cell receptor beta chains were all obtained from the same sample, sequenced in a study of naive and memory T cell subsets. Broader study findings: A few larger clonotypes appeared in naive repertoires, especially CD8, possibly memory cells re-expressing CD45RA.

Two oligonucleotides, mixed equimolar, formed the beta constant-region primer covering TRBC1 and TRBC2. Ligated cDNA was amplified by four rounds of PCR with nested alpha and beta constant-region primers and SP2. One entry per CDR3 protein results from TCRdb running MiXCR on the UMI-ligation and nested PCR reads. The repertoire holds approximately 140,000 distinct CDR3 sequences, with approximately 22% as singletons. The antigens for these receptors are not known. Sequencing used naive CD4+ T cells from blood. These receptors were obtained from a human donor in good health.

This clonotype was seen a handful of times. The chain is built from TRBV6-5 and TRBJ2-7; the D call may be TRBD1 or TRBD2 (5 bases each). The V gene's germline CDR1 is MNHEY and CDR2 SVGAGI. V shed 0 bases and J shed 5 bases, with 11 bases lying between them. This CDR3 is 14 amino acids long. CDR3 DNA sequence: TGTGCCAGCAGTTACTCGGGCAGGGACCACGAGCAGTACTTC. Its translation: CASSYSGRDHEQYF.

This clonotype has only a few counts. V gene TRBV20-1 combines with J gene TRBJ2-3; TRBD2 aligns across 10 bases. V was clipped by 3 bases and J by 3 bases; unmatched bases: 0. This CDR3 contains 13 residues. The germline V gene has CDR1 DFQATT and CDR2 SNEGSKA (reference sequence). This CDR3 reads CSARTSGTDTQYF. In nucleotides, the CDR3 is TGCAGTGCTAGGACTAGCGGGACAGATACGCAGTATTTT.

On this clonotype itself: At one end the junction does not follow the germline gene, possibly because of a read error. The rearrangement links TRBV9 to TRBJ2-6, with D possibly TRBD2 on 5 matching bases. Germline CDR1 reads SGDLS; CDR2 reads YYNGEE. There are 17 residues in the CDR3. The CDR3 DNA reads TGTGCCGGCAGCGTAATTCCCCGGGGTACTGGGGCCAACGTCCTGACTTTC. Its protein is CAGSVIPRGTGANVLTF. The full variable domain, rest sourced from reference TRBV9 and TRBJ2-6, is DSGVTQTPKHLITATGQRVTLRCSPRSGDLSVYWYQQSLDQGLQFLIQYYNGEERAKGNILERFSAQQFPDLHSELNLSSLELGDSALYFCAGSVIPRGTGANVLTFGAGSRLTVL.

This chain links TRBV5-4 with TRBJ2-7; the match to TRBD2 covers 7 bases. V trimming: 0 bases; J trimming: 2 bases; junction bases outside the gene matches: 5. Germline CDR1 and CDR2: SGHNT and YYREEE (reference sequence). The CDR3 extends over 15 amino acids. CDR3 nucleotides: TGTGCCAGCAGCTTGGCTGGGGCGGGAGCCTACGAGCAGTACTTC. Translation gives CASSLAGAGAYEQYF.

This clonotype came up many times. The chain couples TRBV3-1 to TRBJ2-7; D uncertain. The CDR3 sequence is 14 residues long. V lost 0 bases and J lost 7, with 13 bases in between. Looked up from germline, CDR1 is LGHDT and CDR2 is YNNKEL (reference sequence). This CDR3 is CASSQDLLRVEQYF. The CDR3 DNA follows: TGTGCCAGCAGCCAAGATCTACTCCGGGTGGAGCAGTACTTC.

This rearrangement joins TRBV5-1 to TRBJ2-7; the match to TRBD1 covers 9 bases. The CDR3 has 16 amino acids. After removal of 3 bases from V and 0 bases from J, the junction contained 7 bases not matched to a gene. Germline CDR1 is SGHRS and CDR2 is YFSETQ. The DNA of the CDR3 is TGCGCCAGCAGCTCCCCATCGACAGGGGGCTCCTACGAGCAGTACTTC. It is translated as CASSSPSTGGSYEQYF. The full variable domain, with the rest looked up from reference TRBV5-1 and TRBJ2-7, is KAGVTQTPRYLIKTRGQQVTLSCSPISGHRSVSWYQQTPGQGLQFLFEYFSETQRNKGNFPGRFSGRQFSNSRSEMNVSTLELGDSALYLCASSSPSTGGSYEQYFGPGTRLTVT.

The chain links TRBV3-1 to TRBJ1-6; D remains unclear. CDR1 LGHDT and CDR2 YNNKEL come from the germline V gene (reference sequence). The CDR3 is 16 amino acids. The V and J ends lost 4 bases and 0 bases respectively, with 10 bases between them. The CDR3 DNA follows: TGTGCCAGCAGCCTTGGGCACCGCTCCTATAATTCACCCCTCCACTTT. Translating it yields CASSLGHRSYNSPLHF.

This clonotype was seen repeatedly, ten times or more. The chain uses TRBV12-3 or TRBV12-4 and TRBJ2-7, with no clear D. CDR3 length: 15 amino acids. V lost 0 bases and J 4 bases, leaving 13 bases between the germline ends. Here the CDR3 reads CASSLAAGWAYEQYF. In DNA form, the CDR3 reads TGTGCCAGCAGTTTAGCCGCAGGATGGGCGTACGAGCAGTACTTC.

The genes are TRBV29-1 and TRBJ2-1; a possible D gene is TRBD2 (6 bases). This CDR3 is built from 14 residues. Trimming cost V 7 bases and J 0 bases, with 13 bases left between them. CDR1 is SQVTM, CDR2 ANQGSEA, per germline. CDR3 coding DNA: TGCAGCGGAGGACGCGGGGTCTCCTACAATGAGCAGTTCTTC. Protein: CSGGRGVSYNEQFF.

This clonotype was counted a few times. This sequence joins TRBV2 and TRBJ1-4, with 7 bases matching TRBD1. CDR1 and CDR2 (germline): SNHLY, FYNNEI. V trimming: 6 bases; J trimming: 3 bases; junction bases outside the gene matches: 4. This CDR3 spans 14 amino acids. CDR3 residues: CASSKGASNEKLFF. The CDR3 nucleotides read TGTGCCAGCAGCAAGGGGGCATCTAATGAAAAACTGTTTTTT.

This clonotype was recorded a few times. This chain's CDR3 is CASSLLGGTYNEQFF. The CDR3 region has the DNA TGCGCCAGCAGCCTCCTGGGCGGGACCTACAATGAGCAGTTCTTC. The V call is TRBV5-1, the J call TRBJ2-1; D perhaps matches TRBD2 (6 bases). The germline V and J ends were trimmed by 4 bases and 2 bases, with 13 bases remaining between them. This CDR3 region has 15 residues. Per the germline V gene, CDR1 is SGHRS and CDR2 is YFSETQ.

There are many counts of this clonotype. The rearrangement links TRBV5-1 to TRBJ2-1; the D is unclear. The V and J ends lost 0 bases and 3 bases respectively, with 10 bases between them. CDR1 is SGHRS, CDR2 YFSETQ, per germline. The CDR3 has 15 residues. The CDR3 DNA reads TGCGCCAGCAGCTTGGAGCCAGGCGGCTACAATGAGCAGTTCTTC. Protein product: CASSLEPGGYNEQFF.

This clonotype was found a few times. The chain is built from TRBV20-1 and TRBJ1-4; tentatively, D is TRBD1 (6 bases). CDR3 size: 15 residues. Trimming shortened V by 5 bases and J by 4 bases, and 17 bases separated the two germline ends. Per germline, CDR1 DFQATT and CDR2 SNEGSKA (reference sequence). The CDR3 sequence: CSAHNRDNNNEKLFF. In nucleotides, the CDR3 is TGCAGTGCTCACAACCGGGACAACAATAATGAAAAACTGTTTTTT.

This clonotype was counted between two and nine times. The V call is TRBV7-2, the J call TRBJ2-1; 15 nucleotides match TRBD2. The J segment lost 12 bases and the V segment lost 3 bases, leaving 6 bases of the junction unmatched. Germline assignment: CDR1 SGHTA and CDR2 FQGNSA. This CDR3 spans 15 amino acids. The CDR3 DNA reads as TGTGCCAGCAGCTTCGGACTAGCGGGAGGGATCGGGCAGTTCTTC. Protein product: CASSFGLAGGIGQFF. Looking up the rest from reference TRBV7-2 and TRBJ2-1 gives the full variable domain: GAGVSQSPSNKVTEKGKDVELRCDPISGHTALYWYRQSLGQGLEFLIYFQGNSAPDKSGLPSDRFSAERTGGSVSTLTIQRTQQEDSAVYLCASSFGLAGGIGQFFGPGTRLTVL.

This clonotype was seen ten or more times. The V gene is TRBV29-1, the J gene TRBJ2-3; the match to TRBD2 covers 9 bases. Germline lookup yields CDR1 SQVTM and CDR2 ANQGSEA. The V segment lost 7 bases and the J segment 0 bases; nucleotides outside the gene matches: 5. The CDR3 sequence is 14 residues long. The CDR3: CSGSLAGSTDTQYF. In DNA, the CDR3 is TGCAGCGGGTCCCTAGCGGGAAGCACAGATACGCAGTATTTT.

This clonotype showed up many times. Written as DNA, the CDR3 is TGTGCCAGTAGTTCCCGGGACCGTAGCAATCAGCCCCAGCATTTT. Amino acids: CASSSRDRSNQPQHF. J is TRBJ1-5 and V is TRBV19, with a weak D call TRBD1 (5 bases). The CDR3 contains 15 residues. Trimming left V 5 bases short and J 0 bases short, with 11 bases between. Germline-derived CDR1 and CDR2 are LNHDA and SQIVND (reference sequence).

The chain links TRBV10-3 to TRBJ2-3; D may be TRBD2 (5 bases). Germline V CDR1 and CDR2: ENHRY, SYGVKD. Between the trimmed V and J ends, which lost 6 bases and 3 bases, there was a span of 7 bases. This CDR3 contains 12 residues. The DNA for the CDR3 is TGTGCCATCAGCATAGCGACAGATACGCAGTATTTT. Protein: CAISIATDTQYF.

The chain uses TRBV20-1 and TRBJ2-7; 7 bases are a match to TRBD2. V lost 2 bases, J lost 3 bases, and 7 bases stayed unmatched. CDR1 and CDR2 (germline): DFQATT, SNEGSKA (reference sequence). CDR3 length: 14 residues. Here the CDR3 DNA reads TGCAGTGCTAGATTTGCGGCTAGCGGCTACGAGCAGTACTTC. This translates into CSARFAASGYEQYF.

V is TRBV7-9 and J is TRBJ2-4; TRBD1 might be the D (8 bases). Germline assignment: CDR1 SEHNR and CDR2 FQNEAQ (reference sequence). The CDR3 has 15 amino acids. Trimming cost V 5 bases and J 8 bases, with 19 bases left between them. CDR3 residues: CASSPQGGTGDIQYF. CDR3 sequence (DNA): TGTGCCAGCAGCCCACAGGGGGGGACGGGAGACATTCAGTACTTC.

In this sample, this clonotype turned up a few times. The gene calls are TRBV7-2 and TRBJ2-5, with TRBD1 matching 9 bases. There are 13 residues in the CDR3. Germline CDR1 and CDR2: SGHTA and FQGNSA. With 5 bases clipped from V and 5 bases from J, the junction kept 3 bases outside the gene matches. CDR3 amino acids: CASSKGQGETQYF. CDR3 DNA: TGTGCCAGCAGCAAAGGACAGGGGGAGACCCAGTACTTC.

This clonotype has ten or more counts. The V call is TRBV27, the J call TRBJ1-6; D is unresolved. V was pared by 4 bases and J by 12 bases, with 13 bases between. The CDR3 loop spans 13 amino acids. Germline V gene lookup returns CDR1 MNHEY and CDR2 SMNVEV (reference sequence). This chain's CDR3 is CASSSRGLLPLHF. The CDR3 region has the DNA TGTGCCAGCAGTTCCCGCGGACTATTACCCCTCCACTTT.